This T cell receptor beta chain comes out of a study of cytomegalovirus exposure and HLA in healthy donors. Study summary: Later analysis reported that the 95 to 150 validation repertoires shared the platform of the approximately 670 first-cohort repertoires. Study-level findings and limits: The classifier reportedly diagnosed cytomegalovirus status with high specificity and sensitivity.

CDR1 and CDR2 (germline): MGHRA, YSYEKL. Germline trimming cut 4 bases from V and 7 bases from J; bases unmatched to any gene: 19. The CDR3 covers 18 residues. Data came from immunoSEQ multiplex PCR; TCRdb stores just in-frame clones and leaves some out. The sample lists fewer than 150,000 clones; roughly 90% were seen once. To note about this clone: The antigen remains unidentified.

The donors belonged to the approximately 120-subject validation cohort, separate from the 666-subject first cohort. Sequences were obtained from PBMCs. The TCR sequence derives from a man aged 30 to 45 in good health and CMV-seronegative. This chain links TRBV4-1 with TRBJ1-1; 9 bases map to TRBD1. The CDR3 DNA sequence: TGCGCCAGCAGCCTAGAAAGCAGCCCGGGACGACAGGGGGTTGAAGCTTTCTTT. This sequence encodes CASSLESSPGRQGVEAFF.